This entry lists 18 T cell receptor beta chains sequenced from one sample in a study of T cell repertoires in cytomegalovirus infection. Their specific antigens are unknown. TCRdb recomputed calls from the reads with MiXCR, one row per CDR3 protein. The sample holds about 830,000 distinct CDR3 sequences, 30% to 35% seen once. The sample consisted of cultured CD8+ T cells from PBMCs, taken from culture after CMV antigen stimulation. These receptors originate from a human donor in good health (CMV status not recorded). Some clones in this sample may be carry-over from other donors' samples.

The chain combines TRBV6-5 with TRBJ2-3; 9 bases are shared with TRBD1. With V trimmed by 7 bases and J by 5 bases, 13 bases remained unmatched. This CDR3 has 16 residues. From germline, CDR1 is MNHEY and CDR2 SVGAGI. DNA of the CDR3: TGTGCCAGCATACTCCGGGACAGGGTGATGGGAGATACGCAGTATTTT. This sequence encodes CASILRDRVMGDTQYF.

A word on this clonotype: The CDR3 does not close with the conserved phenylalanine or tryptophan, likely indicating a read error. The chain has TRBV7-4 and TRBJ2-4; TRBD1 might be the D (6 bases). CDR3 length equals 17 residues. V was shortened by 6 bases and J by 0 bases, with 18 bases between the two germline ends. The germline V gene has CDR1 SGHVT and CDR2 SQSDAQ. CDR3 DNA: TGTGCCAGCAGTCAGGGGACGGTTCCTCCAGCCAAAAACATTCAGTACCTC. As protein: CASSQGTVPPAKNIQYL.

The chain links TRBV12-3 or TRBV12-4 to TRBJ2-7; D gene uncertain. Trimming took off 4 bases at V and 2 bases at J, with 9 bases between the two ends. The CDR3 sequence is 13 residues long. CDR3: CASSYGLPYEQYV. The DNA of the CDR3 is TGTGCCAGCAGTTACGGCCTTCCCTACGAGCAGTACGTC.

This clonotype came up once. The chain recombines TRBV6-2 or TRBV6-3 with TRBJ2-1; 9 nucleotides align to TRBD2. Unmatched junction bases numbered 7, after V lost 6 bases and J lost 4 bases. Germline V CDR1 and CDR2: MNHEY, SVGEGT. The CDR3 contains 15 residues. CDR3 sequence reads: CASSLRGGQYNEQFF. The CDR3 DNA is TGTGCCAGCAGCCTGCGGGGGGGCCAGTACAATGAGCAGTTCTTC.

The V call is TRBV4-2, the J call TRBJ1-5; TRBD1 might be the D (6 bases). V gave up 4 bases and J gave up 4 bases, with 14 bases separating them. The CDR3 is 15 residues long. The germline gives CDR1 LGHNA, CDR2 YNFKEQ. In nucleotides, the CDR3 is TGTGCCAGCAGCCCCGAAGGAACAGGGAATCAGCCCCAGCATTTT. This codes for CASSPEGTGNQPQHF.

This clonotype has more than one count but fewer than ten. The chain joins TRBV28 to TRBJ2-5, with 8 bases lining up with TRBD2. The germline gives CDR1 MDHEN, CDR2 SYDVKM. The CDR3 runs to 15 residues. After removal of 1 base from V and 5 bases from J, the junction contained 6 bases not matched to a gene. CDR3 DNA sequence: TGTGCCAGCAGTTTATACCGGGGGGGCCTGGAGACCCAGTACTTC. Protein product: CASSLYRGGLETQYF. The full variable domain, rest sourced from reference TRBV28 and TRBJ2-5, is DVKVTQSSRYLVKRTGEKVFLECVQDMDHENMFWYRQDPGLGLRLIYFSYDVKMKEKGDIPEGYSVSREKKERFSLILESASTNQTSMYLCASSLYRGGLETQYFGPGTRLLVL.

On this clonotype: This may be a read error: a much more frequent sequence differs by one nucleotide. The chain uses TRBV7-2 and TRBJ2-5; 9 bases fit TRBD2. The CDR3 spans 12 residues. The V segment lost 8 bases and the J segment 9 bases; nucleotides outside the gene matches: 7. Germline assignment: CDR1 SGHTA and CDR2 FQGNSA. CDR3 DNA sequence: TGTGCCAGCGGGGAGCGGGGGGCCCCCCAGTACTTC. It is translated as CASGERGAPQYF.

V usage is TRBV4-3 and J usage is TRBJ1-2, with D perhaps TRBD1 (5 bases). Trimming stripped 4 bases from V and 3 bases from J, with 12 bases between. CDR1 is LGHNA, CDR2 YSLEER, per germline. The CDR3 contains 14 residues. The CDR3 nucleotides read TGCGCCAGCAGCCCCAAGGCAGGGCACTATGGCTACACCTTC. Translated, it gives CASSPKAGHYGYTF.

The chain has TRBV7-8 and TRBJ2-3, with TRBD1 matching 10 bases. CDR1 is SGHVS and CDR2 is FQNEAQ in the germline V gene. V was clipped by 6 bases and J by 6 bases; unmatched bases: 3. The CDR3 extends over 13 amino acids. The CDR3 protein is CASRDRGFDTQYF. DNA for the CDR3: TGTGCCAGCAGGGACAGGGGGTTCGATACGCAGTATTTT.

This chain uses TRBV7-6 with TRBJ2-7; 8 bases line up with TRBD1. With V trimmed by 3 bases and J by 6 bases, 10 bases remained unmatched. This CDR3 region has 15 residues. CDR1 and CDR2 (germline): SGHVS, FNYEAQ. CDR3 loop: CASSFPQTGESEQYF. The CDR3 DNA sequence: TGTGCCAGCAGCTTTCCCCAGACAGGGGAGAGCGAGCAGTACTTC.

On this clonotype itself: One end of the junction varies from germline; a read error may be responsible. This chain uses TRBV7-7 with TRBJ2-2; D is possibly TRBD2 (5 bases). The CDR3 consists of 13 residues. Germline V gene data show CDR1 as SSHAT and CDR2 as FNYEAQ (reference sequence). In nucleotides, the CDR3 is TGTGCTAGCAGCTTAGCGATGGCCGGGGAGCTGTTTTTT. Protein: CASSLAMAGELFF.

This clonotype was found a few times. The J gene is TRBJ2-1, the V gene TRBV4-1, with D perhaps matching TRBD1 (5 bases). From germline, CDR1 is MGHRA and CDR2 YSYEKL. The V end lost 1 base, the J end lost 3 bases, and 16 bases lay between the germline ends. This CDR3 spans 17 amino acids. The CDR3 protein is CASSQAPRQSIYNEQFF. The CDR3 DNA is TGCGCCAGCAGCCAAGCTCCCCGACAGAGTATCTACAATGAGCAGTTCTTC.

This clonotype was observed a handful of times. The rearrangement joins TRBV5-5 to TRBJ1-2; D not certain. This CDR3 is built from 16 residues. V gave up 0 bases and J gave up 4 bases, with 16 bases separating them. Germline CDR1 and CDR2: SGHKS and YYEKEE (reference sequence). The CDR3, as DNA: TGTGCCAGCAGCTTGGGAGCCGCGACTGGTAGCTATGGCTACACCTTC. Translated: CASSLGAATGSYGYTF.

Only a few counts were recorded for this clonotype. The chain carries TRBV28 and TRBJ2-5; D is perhaps TRBD2 (6 bases). Trimming left V 3 bases short and J 4 bases short, with 15 bases between. CDR3 length: 15 residues. Germline V gives CDR1 MDHEN, CDR2 SYDVKM. This CDR3 reads CASSFGGKTVETQYF. The CDR3 DNA follows: TGTGCCAGCAGTTTCGGAGGGAAGACGGTAGAGACCCAGTACTTC.

This clonotype was seen repeatedly, ten times or more. The V and J genes are TRBV7-6 and TRBJ2-1, with D possibly TRBD2 on 7 matching bases. The CDR3 totals 17 residues. The ends were cut back, 4 bases at V and 6 bases at J, with 22 bases in the middle. Germline loops: CDR1 SGHVS, CDR2 FNYEAQ. CDR3 sequence reads: CASSSESGGYTSNEQFF. The CDR3 DNA reads TGTGCCAGCAGCTCGGAGTCGGGGGGCTATACAAGCAATGAGCAGTTCTTC.

This chain connects TRBV14 to TRBJ2-5; a weak D match, TRBD2 (6 bases). V dropped 0 bases and J dropped 9 bases, with 23 bases sitting between them. The CDR3 length is 17 residues. CDR1 and CDR2 from the germline V gene are SGHDN and FVKESK. CDR3 residues: CASSQEPGGTGYMSQYF. DNA for the CDR3: TGTGCCAGCAGCCAAGAGCCTGGGGGGACTGGGTATATGTCCCAGTACTTC.

This clonotype was seen a few times. This chain uses TRBV7-6 with TRBJ2-7; possible D gene TRBD1, 7 bases. The CDR3 spans 14 residues. Germline values: CDR1 SGHVS, CDR2 FNYEAQ. Between the trimmed V and J ends, which lost 1 base and 6 bases, there was a span of 13 bases. CDR3: CASSLGGQGGEQYV. The CDR3 nucleotides are TGTGCCAGCAGCTTAGGAGGCCAGGGGGGCGAGCAGTACGTC.

This clonotype was counted between two and nine times. The chain couples TRBV7-1 to TRBJ1-5; D gene ambiguous. TRBV7-1 is placed among ORFs of uncertain function. V lost 5 bases to trimming and J lost 1 base, with 12 bases between them. The CDR3 contains 15 residues. The CDR3 nucleotides are TGTGCCAGCAGCAACGCCCGATCGAGCAATCAGCCCCAGCATTTT. Its protein product is CASSNARSSNQPQHF.